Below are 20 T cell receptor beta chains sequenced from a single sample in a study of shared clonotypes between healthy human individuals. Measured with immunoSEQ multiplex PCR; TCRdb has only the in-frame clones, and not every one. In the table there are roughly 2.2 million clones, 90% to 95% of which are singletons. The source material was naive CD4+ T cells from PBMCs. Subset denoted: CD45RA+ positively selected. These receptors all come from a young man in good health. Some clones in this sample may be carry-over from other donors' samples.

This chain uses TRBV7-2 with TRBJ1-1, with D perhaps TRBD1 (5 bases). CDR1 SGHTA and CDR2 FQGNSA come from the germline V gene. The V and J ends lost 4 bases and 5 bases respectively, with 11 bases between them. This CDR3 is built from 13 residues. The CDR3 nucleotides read TGTGCCAGCAGCTCCGACAGTCGGACTGAAGCTTTCTTT. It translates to CASSSDSRTEAFF.

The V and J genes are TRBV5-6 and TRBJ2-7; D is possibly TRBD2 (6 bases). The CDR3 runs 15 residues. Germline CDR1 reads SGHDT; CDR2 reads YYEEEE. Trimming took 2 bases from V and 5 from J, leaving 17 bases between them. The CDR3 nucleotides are TGTGCCAGCAGCTTACTCCCCGGGGGAAGCCACGAGCAGTACTTC. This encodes CASSLLPGGSHEQYF.

CDR3 loop: CASSHDRTDTQYF. CDR3 sequence (DNA): TGTGCCAGCAGCCATGACCGCACAGATACGCAGTATTTT. The chain couples TRBV7-9 to TRBJ2-3; no clear D. The CDR3 runs 13 residues. Germline V gene lookup returns CDR1 SEHNR and CDR2 FQNEAQ (reference sequence). V gave up 5 bases and J gave up 1 base, with 7 bases separating them. The whole variable domain, filled in from reference TRBV7-9 and TRBJ2-3, reads DTGVSQNPRHKITKRGQNVTFRCDPISEHNRLYWYRQTLGQGPEFLTYFQNEAQLEKSRLLSDRFSAERPKGSFSTLEIQRTEQGDSAMYLCASSHDRTDTQYFGPGTRLTVL.

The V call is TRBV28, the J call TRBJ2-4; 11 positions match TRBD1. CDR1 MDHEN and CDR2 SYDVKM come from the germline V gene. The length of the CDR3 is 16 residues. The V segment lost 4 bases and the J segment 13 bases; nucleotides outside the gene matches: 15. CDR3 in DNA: TGTGCCAGCAGTTCGACTTGGGGACAGGGGGGATTGTCGCAGTACTTC. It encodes CASSSTWGQGGLSQYF.

Here the CDR3 DNA reads TGTGCCAGCAGCTGGGGACTAGCGGTCGAGACCCAGTACTTC. The encoded protein is CASSWGLAVETQYF. The chain links TRBV7-2 to TRBJ2-5, with 11 bases aligning to TRBD2. Losses at the gene ends were 4 bases for V and 5 bases for J; bases not matched to a gene: 3. CDR3 length equals 14 residues. Germline CDR1 is SGHTA and CDR2 is FQGNSA.

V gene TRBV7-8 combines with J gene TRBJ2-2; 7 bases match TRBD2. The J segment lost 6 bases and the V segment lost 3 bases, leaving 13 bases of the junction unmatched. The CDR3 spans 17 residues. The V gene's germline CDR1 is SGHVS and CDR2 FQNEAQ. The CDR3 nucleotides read TGTGCCAGCAGCTTGCACCCCGGGACTATAGTACCCGGGGAGCTGTTTTTT. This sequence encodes CASSLHPGTIVPGELFF.

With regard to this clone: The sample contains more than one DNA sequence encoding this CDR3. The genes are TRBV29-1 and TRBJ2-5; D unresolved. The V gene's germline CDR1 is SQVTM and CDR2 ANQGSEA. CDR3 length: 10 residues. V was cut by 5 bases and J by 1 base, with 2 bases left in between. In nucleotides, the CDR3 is TGCAGCGTTCGCCAAGAGACCCAGTACTTC. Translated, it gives CSVRQETQYF.

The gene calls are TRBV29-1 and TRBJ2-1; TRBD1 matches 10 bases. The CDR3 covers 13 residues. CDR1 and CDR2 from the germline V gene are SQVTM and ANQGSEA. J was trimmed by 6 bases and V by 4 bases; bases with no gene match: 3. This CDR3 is CSVGQGARNEQFF. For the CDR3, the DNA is TGCAGCGTTGGACAGGGGGCGCGCAATGAGCAGTTCTTC.

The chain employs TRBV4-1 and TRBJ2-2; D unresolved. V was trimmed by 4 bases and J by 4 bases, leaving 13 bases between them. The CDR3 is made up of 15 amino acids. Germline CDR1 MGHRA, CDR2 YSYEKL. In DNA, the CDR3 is TGCGCCAGCAGCCCAAGGGCTGATTCCACCGGGGAGCTGTTTTTT. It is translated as CASSPRADSTGELFF.

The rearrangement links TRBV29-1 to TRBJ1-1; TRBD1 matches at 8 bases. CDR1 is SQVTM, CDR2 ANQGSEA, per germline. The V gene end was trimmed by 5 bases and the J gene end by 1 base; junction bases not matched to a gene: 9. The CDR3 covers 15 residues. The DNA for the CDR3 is TGCAGCGTTTCGCGACAGGGGTGGGGGAACACTGAAGCTTTCTTT. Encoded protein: CSVSRQGWGNTEAFF.

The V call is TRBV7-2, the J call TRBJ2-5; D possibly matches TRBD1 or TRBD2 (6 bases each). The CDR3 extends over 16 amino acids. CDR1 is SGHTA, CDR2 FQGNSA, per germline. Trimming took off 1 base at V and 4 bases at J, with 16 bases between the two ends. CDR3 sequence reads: CASSLVSGQGPETQYF. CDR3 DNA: TGTGCCAGCAGCTTAGTCAGCGGGCAGGGGCCAGAGACCCAGTACTTC.

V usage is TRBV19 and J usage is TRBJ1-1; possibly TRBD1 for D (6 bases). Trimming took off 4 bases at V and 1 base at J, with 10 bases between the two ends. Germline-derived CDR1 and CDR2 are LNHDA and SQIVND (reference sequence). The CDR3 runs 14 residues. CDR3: CASSKRTANTEAFF. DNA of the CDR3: TGTGCCAGTAGTAAACGGACAGCGAACACTGAAGCTTTCTTT.

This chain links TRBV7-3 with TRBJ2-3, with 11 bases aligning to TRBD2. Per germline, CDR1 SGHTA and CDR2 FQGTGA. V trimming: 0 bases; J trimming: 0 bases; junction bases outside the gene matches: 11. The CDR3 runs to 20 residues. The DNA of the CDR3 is TGTGCCAGCAGCTTAACCGGGGCAAGACTAGCGGGAACCAGCACAGATACGCAGTATTTT. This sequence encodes CASSLTGARLAGTSTDTQYF.

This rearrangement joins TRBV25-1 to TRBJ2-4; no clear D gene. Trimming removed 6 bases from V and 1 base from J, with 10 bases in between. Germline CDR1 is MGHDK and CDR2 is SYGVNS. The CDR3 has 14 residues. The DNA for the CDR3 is TGTGCCAGCAGCTCGGTGGGGGCCAAAAACATTCAGTACTTC. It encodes CASSSVGAKNIQYF.

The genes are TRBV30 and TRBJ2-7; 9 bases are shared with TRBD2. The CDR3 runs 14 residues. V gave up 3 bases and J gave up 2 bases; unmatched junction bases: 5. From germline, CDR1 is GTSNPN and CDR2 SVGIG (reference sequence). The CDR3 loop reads CAWRSSGRTYEQYF. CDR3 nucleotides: TGTGCCTGGAGGTCGAGCGGGAGGACCTACGAGCAGTACTTC.

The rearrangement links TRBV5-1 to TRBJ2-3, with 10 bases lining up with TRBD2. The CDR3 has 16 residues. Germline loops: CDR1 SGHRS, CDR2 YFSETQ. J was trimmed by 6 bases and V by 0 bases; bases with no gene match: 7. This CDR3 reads CASSLVAGGVSDTQYF. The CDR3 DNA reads TGCGCCAGCAGCTTGGTAGCGGGAGGTGTTAGCGATACGCAGTATTTT.

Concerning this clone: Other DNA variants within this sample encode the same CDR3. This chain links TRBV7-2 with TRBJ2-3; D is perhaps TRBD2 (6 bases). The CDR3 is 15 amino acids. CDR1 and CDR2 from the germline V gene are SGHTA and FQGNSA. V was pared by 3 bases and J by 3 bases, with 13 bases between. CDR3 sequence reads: CASSFAGGGTDTQYF. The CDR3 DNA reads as TGTGCCAGCAGCTTTGCCGGGGGTGGGACAGATACGCAGTATTTT.

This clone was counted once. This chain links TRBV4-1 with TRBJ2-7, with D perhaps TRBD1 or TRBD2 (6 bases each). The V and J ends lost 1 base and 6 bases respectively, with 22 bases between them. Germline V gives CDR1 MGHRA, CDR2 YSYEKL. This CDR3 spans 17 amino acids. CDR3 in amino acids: CASSQAGGDNLIREQYF. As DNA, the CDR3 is TGCGCCAGCAGCCAAGCCGGGGGCGATAATCTGATACGCGAGCAGTACTTC.

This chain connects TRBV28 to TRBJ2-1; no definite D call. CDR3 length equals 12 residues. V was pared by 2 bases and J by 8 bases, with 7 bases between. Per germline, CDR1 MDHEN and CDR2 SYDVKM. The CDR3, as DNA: TGTGCCAGCAGTTTAAGAGAGGATGAGCAGTTCTTC. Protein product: CASSLREDEQFF.

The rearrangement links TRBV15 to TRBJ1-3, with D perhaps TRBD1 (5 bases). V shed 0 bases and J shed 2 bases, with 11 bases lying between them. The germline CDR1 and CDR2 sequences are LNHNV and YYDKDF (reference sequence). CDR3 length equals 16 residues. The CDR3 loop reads CATSRDQLGAGNTIYF. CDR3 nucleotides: TGTGCCACCAGCAGAGATCAGCTGGGGGCTGGAAACACCATATATTTT.